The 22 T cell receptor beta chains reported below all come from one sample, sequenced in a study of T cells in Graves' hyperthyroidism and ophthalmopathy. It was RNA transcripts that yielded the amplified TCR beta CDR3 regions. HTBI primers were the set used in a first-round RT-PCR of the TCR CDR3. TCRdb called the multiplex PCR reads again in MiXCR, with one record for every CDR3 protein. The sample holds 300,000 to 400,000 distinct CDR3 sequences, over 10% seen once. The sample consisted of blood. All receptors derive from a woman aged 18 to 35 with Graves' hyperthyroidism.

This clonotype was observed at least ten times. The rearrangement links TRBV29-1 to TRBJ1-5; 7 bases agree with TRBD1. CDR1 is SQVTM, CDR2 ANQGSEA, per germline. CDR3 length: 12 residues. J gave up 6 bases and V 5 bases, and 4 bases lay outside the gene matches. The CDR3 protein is CSVIRGAQPQHF. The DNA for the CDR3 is TGCAGCGTTATCAGGGGGGCTCAGCCCCAGCATTTT.

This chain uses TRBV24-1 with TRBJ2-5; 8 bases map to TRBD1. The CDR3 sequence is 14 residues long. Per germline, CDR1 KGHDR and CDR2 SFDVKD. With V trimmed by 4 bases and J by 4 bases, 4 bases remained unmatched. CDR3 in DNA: TGTGCCACCAGTGAGCGGACAGGGCCAGAGACCCAGTACTTC. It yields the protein CATSERTGPETQYF.

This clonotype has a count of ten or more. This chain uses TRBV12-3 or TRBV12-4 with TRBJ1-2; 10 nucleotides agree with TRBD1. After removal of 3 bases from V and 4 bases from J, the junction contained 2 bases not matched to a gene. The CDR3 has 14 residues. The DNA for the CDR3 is TGTGCCAGCAGTTTGACAGGGGGCTCCTATGGCTACACCTTC. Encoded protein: CASSLTGGSYGYTF.

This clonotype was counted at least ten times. CDR3 in DNA: TGTGCCAGCAGCTTACACCCCAGGTCGGGCGAGCAGTACTTC. Translated, it gives CASSLHPRSGEQYF. The rearrangement uses TRBV11-2 and TRBJ2-7; D unresolved. V was clipped by 2 bases and J by 6 bases, with 14 bases between them. The CDR3 runs 14 residues. Germline CDR1 and CDR2: SGHAT and FQNNGV.

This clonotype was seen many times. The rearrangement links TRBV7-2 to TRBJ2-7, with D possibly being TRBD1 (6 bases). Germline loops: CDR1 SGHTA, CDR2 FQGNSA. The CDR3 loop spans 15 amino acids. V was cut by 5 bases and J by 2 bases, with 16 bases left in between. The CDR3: CASSPGAGVAYEQYF. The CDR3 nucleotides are TGTGCCAGCAGCCCAGGGGCAGGAGTCGCCTACGAGCAGTACTTC.

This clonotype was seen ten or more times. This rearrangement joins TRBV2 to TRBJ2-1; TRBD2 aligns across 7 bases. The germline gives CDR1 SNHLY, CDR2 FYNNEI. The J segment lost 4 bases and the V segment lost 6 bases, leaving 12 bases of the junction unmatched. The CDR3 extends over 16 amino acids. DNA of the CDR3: TGTGCCAGCAGCGGGTCTAGCGGAGATTCTTACAATGAGCAGTTCTTC. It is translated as CASSGSSGDSYNEQFF.

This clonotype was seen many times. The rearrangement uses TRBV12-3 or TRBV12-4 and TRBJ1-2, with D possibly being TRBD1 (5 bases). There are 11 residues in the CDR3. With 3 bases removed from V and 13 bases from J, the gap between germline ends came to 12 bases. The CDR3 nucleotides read TGTGCCAGCAGTTTCTTGGGGGGTAGCACCTTC. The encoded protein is CASSFLGGSTF.

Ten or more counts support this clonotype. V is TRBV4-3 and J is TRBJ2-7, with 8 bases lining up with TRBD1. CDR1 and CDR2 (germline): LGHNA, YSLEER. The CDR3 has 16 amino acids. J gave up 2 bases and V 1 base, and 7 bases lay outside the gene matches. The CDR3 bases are TGCGCCAGCAGCCAAGTAGGGACAGGCATCCCCTACGAGCAGTACTTC. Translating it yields CASSQVGTGIPYEQYF.

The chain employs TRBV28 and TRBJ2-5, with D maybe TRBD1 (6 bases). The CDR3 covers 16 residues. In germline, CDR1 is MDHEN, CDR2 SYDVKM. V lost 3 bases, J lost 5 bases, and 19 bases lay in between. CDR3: CASSLGASGISETQYF. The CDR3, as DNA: TGTGCCAGCAGTTTGGGGGCTTCTGGGATTTCGGAGACCCAGTACTTC.

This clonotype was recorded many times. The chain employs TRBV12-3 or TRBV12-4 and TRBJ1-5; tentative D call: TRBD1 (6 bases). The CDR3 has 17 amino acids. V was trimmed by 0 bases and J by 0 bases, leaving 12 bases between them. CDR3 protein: CASSLATGIYSNQPQHF. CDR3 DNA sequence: TGTGCCAGCAGTTTAGCAACAGGGATCTATAGCAATCAGCCCCAGCATTTT.

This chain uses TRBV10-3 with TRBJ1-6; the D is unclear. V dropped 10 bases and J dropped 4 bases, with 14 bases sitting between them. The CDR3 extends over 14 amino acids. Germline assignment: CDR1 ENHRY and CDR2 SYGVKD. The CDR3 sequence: CASGKAEYNSPLHF. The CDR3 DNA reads TGTGCCAGCGGAAAAGCCGAGTATAATTCACCCCTCCACTTT.

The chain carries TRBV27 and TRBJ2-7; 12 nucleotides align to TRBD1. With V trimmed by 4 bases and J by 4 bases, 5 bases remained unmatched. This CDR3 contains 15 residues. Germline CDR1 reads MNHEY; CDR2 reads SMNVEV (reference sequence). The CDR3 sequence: CASSSGTGGWYEQYF. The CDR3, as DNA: TGTGCCAGCAGTTCCGGGACAGGGGGCTGGTACGAGCAGTACTTC.

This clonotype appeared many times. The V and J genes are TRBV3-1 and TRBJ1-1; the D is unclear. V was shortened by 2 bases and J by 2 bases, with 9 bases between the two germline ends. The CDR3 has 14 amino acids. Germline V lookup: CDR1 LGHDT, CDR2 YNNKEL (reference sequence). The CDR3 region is CASSQQPENTEAFF. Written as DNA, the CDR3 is TGTGCCAGCAGCCAACAACCTGAAAACACTGAAGCTTTCTTT.

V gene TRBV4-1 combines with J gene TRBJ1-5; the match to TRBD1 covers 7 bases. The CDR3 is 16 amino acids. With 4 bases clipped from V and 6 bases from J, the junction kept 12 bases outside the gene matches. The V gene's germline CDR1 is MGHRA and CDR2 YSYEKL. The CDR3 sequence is CASSREGGGDSQPQHF. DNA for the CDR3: TGCGCCAGCAGCCGGGAGGGAGGGGGCGATAGTCAGCCCCAGCATTTT.

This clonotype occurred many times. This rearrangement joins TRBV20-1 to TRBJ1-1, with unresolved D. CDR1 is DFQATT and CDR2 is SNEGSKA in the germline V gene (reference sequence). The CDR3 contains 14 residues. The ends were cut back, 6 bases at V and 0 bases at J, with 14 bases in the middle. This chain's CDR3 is CSAEEGSLNTEAFF. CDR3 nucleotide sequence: TGCAGTGCCGAGGAAGGGTCGTTGAACACTGAAGCTTTCTTT.

The CDR3 DNA is TGTGCCAGCAGCTCACCCGGGACAGACAATGAAAAACTGTTTTTT. Its protein product is CASSSPGTDNEKLFF. The chain carries TRBV5-8 and TRBJ1-4; 7 bases fit TRBD1. This CDR3 contains 15 residues. Looked up from germline, CDR1 is SGHTS and CDR2 is YDEGEE. With 3 bases clipped from V and 5 bases from J, the junction kept 7 bases outside the gene matches.

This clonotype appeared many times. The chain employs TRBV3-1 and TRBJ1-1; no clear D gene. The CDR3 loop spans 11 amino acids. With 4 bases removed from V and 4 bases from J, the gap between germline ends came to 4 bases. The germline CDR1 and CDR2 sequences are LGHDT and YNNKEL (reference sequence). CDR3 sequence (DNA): TGTGCCAGCAGCCTTTCCACTGAAGCTTTCTTT. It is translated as CASSLSTEAFF.

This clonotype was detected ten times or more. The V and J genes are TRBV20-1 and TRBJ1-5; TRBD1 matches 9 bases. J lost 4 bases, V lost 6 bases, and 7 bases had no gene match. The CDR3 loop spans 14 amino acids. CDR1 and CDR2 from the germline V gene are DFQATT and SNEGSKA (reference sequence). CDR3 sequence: CSAIDGTGNQPQHF. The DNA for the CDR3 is TGCAGTGCAATAGACGGGACAGGGAATCAGCCCCAGCATTTT.

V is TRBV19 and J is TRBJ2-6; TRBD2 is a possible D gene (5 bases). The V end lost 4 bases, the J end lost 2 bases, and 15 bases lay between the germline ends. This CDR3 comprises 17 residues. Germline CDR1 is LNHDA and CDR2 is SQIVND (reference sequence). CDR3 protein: CASSSLEVRAGANVLTF. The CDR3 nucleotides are TGTGCCAGTAGTAGCTTGGAGGTCCGGGCTGGGGCCAACGTCCTGACTTTC.

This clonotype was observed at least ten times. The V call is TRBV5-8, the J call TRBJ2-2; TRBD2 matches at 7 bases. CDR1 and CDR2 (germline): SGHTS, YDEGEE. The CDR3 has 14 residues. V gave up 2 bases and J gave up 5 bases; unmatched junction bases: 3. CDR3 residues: CASSFLAETGELFF. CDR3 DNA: TGTGCCAGCAGCTTTCTAGCGGAGACCGGGGAGCTGTTTTTT.

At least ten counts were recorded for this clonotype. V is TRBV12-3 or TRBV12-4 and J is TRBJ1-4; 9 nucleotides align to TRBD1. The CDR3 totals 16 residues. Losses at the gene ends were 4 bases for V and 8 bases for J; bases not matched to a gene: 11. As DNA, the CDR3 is TGTGCCAGCAGTTCTCCGGGGGGACAGGGAGGCGAAAAACTGTTTTTT. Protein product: CASSSPGGQGGEKLFF.

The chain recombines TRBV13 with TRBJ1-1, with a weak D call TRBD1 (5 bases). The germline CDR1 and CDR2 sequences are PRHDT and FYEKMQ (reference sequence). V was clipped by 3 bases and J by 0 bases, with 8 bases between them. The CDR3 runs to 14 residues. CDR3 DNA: TGTGCCAGCAGCTTGAACAGGATGAACACTGAAGCTTTCTTT. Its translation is CASSLNRMNTEAFF.